Only a few counts were recorded for the clone carrying this T cell receptor (beta chain). For TCR beta, libraries came from iRepertoire HTBI primers and Arm-PCR of CDR3 regions. Each CDR3 protein is one row after TCRdb ran MiXCR on the multiplex PCR reads. The data contain more than 400,000 distinct CDR3 sequences, 15% to 20% of them seen just once; the ten biggest clones take up roughly an eighth. This sample was taken from a study of regulatory T cells in long-lasting Graves disease. This CDR3 spans 12 amino acids. Germline CDR1 is DFQATT and CDR2 is SNEGSKA (reference sequence). Time point here: newly diagnosed GD, antithyroid drugs for less than 3 months. Making the TCR library involved RNA that had been extracted from PBMCs. The same data also went into a second study, on T cells in Graves' hyperthyroidism and ophthalmopathy. That paper notes: In blood, most of the thyroid clonotypes expanded above 0.001 were also present.

This material consisted of peripheral blood mononuclear cells (PBMCs), taken at new diagnosis, from a patient treated with antithyroid drugs. V and J are TRBV20-1 and TRBJ2-1, with D perhaps given as TRBD1 or TRBD2 (5 bases each). TRBJ2-5 matches the DNA end more closely, so the J call is doubtful. This sequence originates from a man aged 40-50 years with Graves disease. CDR3 protein: CSARWGGETQYF. Here the CDR3 DNA reads TGCAGTGCTAGATGGGGCGGGGAGACCCAGTACTTC.